This note documents a single TCR beta chain sequence. This sample is drawn from a study of control samples from healthy donors and cancer patients. Libraries were prepared by immunoSEQ multiplex PCR; TCRdb keeps only in-frame clonotypes and omits some of them. In the table there are roughly 59,000 clones, about 92% of which are singletons. From germline, CDR1 is SGDLS and CDR2 YYNGEE. V was cut by 4 bases and J by 0 bases, with 14 bases left in between. This CDR3 spans 16 amino acids. The sequence derives from a man in his forties with colorectal cancer. The chain is built from TRBV9 and TRBJ1-3; a weak D match, TRBD1 (6 bases). Sequencing input: PBMCs. The CDR3 reads CASSFSTGSSGNTIYF. The CDR3 DNA reads as TGTGCCAGCAGCTTTTCGACAGGTTCCTCTGGAAACACCATATATTTT.